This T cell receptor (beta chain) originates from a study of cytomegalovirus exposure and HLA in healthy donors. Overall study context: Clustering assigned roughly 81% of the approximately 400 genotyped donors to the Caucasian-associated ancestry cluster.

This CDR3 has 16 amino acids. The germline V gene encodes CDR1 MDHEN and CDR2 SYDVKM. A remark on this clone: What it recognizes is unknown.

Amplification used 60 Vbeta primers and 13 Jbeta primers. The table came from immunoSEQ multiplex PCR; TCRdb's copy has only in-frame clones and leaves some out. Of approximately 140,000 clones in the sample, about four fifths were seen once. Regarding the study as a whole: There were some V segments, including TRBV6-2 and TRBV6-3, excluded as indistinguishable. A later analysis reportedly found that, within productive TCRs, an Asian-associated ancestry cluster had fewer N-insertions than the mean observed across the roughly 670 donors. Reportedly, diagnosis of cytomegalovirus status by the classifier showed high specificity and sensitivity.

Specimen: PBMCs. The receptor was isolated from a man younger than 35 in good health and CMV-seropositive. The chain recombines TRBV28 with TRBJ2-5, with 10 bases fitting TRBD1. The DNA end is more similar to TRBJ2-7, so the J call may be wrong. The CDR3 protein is CASSWRPTGGGGEQYF. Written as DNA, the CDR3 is TGTGCCAGCAGTTGGCGACCGACAGGGGGCGGGGGCGAGCAGTACTTC.